Shown below are 26 T cell receptor beta chains from a single sample sequenced in a study of response to subunit inactivated influenza vaccine. TCRdb recomputed calls from the RT-PCR reads with MiXCR, one row per CDR3 protein. The sample holds a few hundred thousand distinct CDR3 sequences, less than 15% seen once. The source was PBMCs from blood, collected 12 days after vaccination. Every receptor here comes from a man between 50 and 59 years old who received an inactivated influenza vaccine.

There are a few counts of this clonotype. The V gene is TRBV28, the J gene TRBJ2-2; 7 bases are a match to TRBD1. Germline V gene data show CDR1 as MDHEN and CDR2 as SYDVKM. V gave up 5 bases and J gave up 6 bases; unmatched junction bases: 24. There are 20 residues in the CDR3. CDR3 loop: CASSKPSTGYKGERAGELFF. The CDR3 nucleotides read TGTGCCAGCAGTAAACCCTCGACAGGGTATAAGGGCGAAAGGGCCGGGGAGCTGTTTTTT.

This clonotype was counted many times. The chain couples TRBV4-1 to TRBJ2-7; D is uncertain. The CDR3 consists of 18 residues. CDR1 is MGHRA and CDR2 is YSYEKL in the germline V gene. Trimming left V 3 bases short and J 3 bases short, with 24 bases between. CDR3 in amino acids: CASSHPETLSRPIYEQYF. The CDR3 DNA sequence: TGCGCCAGCAGCCATCCGGAAACCCTCTCGAGACCGATCTACGAGCAGTACTTC.

This clonotype was counted at least ten times. The chain is built from TRBV29-1 and TRBJ2-3; 8 bases map to TRBD2. CDR3 length: 15 amino acids. V lost 2 bases and J lost 4; bases outside the gene matches: 8. Germline V gene sequence: CDR1 SQVTM, CDR2 ANQGSEA. Here the CDR3 reads CSVETGLAVSDTQYF. CDR3 nucleotide sequence: TGCAGCGTTGAAACTGGACTAGCAGTATCAGATACGCAGTATTTT.

The rearrangement links TRBV10-3 to TRBJ2-7; possible D gene TRBD1, 5 bases. Trimming shortened V by 10 bases and J by 2 bases, and 12 bases separated the two germline ends. This CDR3 has 12 amino acids. Germline values: CDR1 ENHRY, CDR2 SYGVKD. The CDR3 DNA reads TGTGCCACCACTGACAGCCCCTACGAGCAGTACTTC. Amino acid sequence: CATTDSPYEQYF.

This clonotype was observed a few times. The CDR3 reads CASSFNPPHRGLSYEQYF. CDR3 DNA sequence: TGCGCCAGCAGCTTCAACCCACCCCACAGGGGACTCTCCTACGAGCAGTACTTC. This sequence joins TRBV5-1 and TRBJ2-7, with D possibly matching TRBD1 (7 bases). V was cut by 2 bases and J by 0 bases, with 21 bases left in between. This CDR3 has 18 amino acids. Germline V gene sequence: CDR1 SGHRS, CDR2 YFSETQ.

The chain combines TRBV6-5 with TRBJ2-1; a possible D gene is TRBD1 (5 bases). V was trimmed by 2 bases and J by 2 bases, leaving 10 bases between them. Germline CDR1 and CDR2: MNHEY and SVGAGI. This CDR3 comprises 15 residues. CDR3 sequence (DNA): TGTGCCAGCAGTTACAGGGCGACAGCCTACAATGAGCAGTTCTTC. It is translated as CASSYRATAYNEQFF.

V and J are TRBV5-1 and TRBJ1-5; D is perhaps TRBD1 (6 bases). The CDR3 has 14 residues. Germline V gene lookup returns CDR1 SGHRS and CDR2 YFSETQ. Trimming cost V 4 bases and J 5 bases, with 13 bases left between them. CDR3 nucleotide sequence: TGCGCCAGCAGCCCCGGGGGGCGCGATCAGCCCCAGCATTTT. Translation gives CASSPGGRDQPQHF.

V is TRBV6-2 or TRBV6-3 and J is TRBJ2-1; D gene ambiguous. V dropped 7 bases and J dropped 5 bases, with 9 bases sitting between them. The germline CDR1 and CDR2 sequences are MNHEY and SVGEGT. The CDR3 is 12 amino acids. CDR3 sequence: CASNQVHNEQFF. Here the CDR3 DNA reads TGTGCCAGCAATCAAGTACACAATGAGCAGTTCTTC.

This clonotype was detected a few times. The gene calls are TRBV24-1 and TRBJ2-3; 8 positions match TRBD2. The CDR3 extends over 18 amino acids. Unmatched junction bases numbered 12, after V lost 3 bases and J lost 2 bases. Germline V gene sequence: CDR1 KGHDR, CDR2 SFDVKD. The CDR3 DNA reads as TGTGCCACCAGTGATGCCACCGGGACTAGGGGGGCCACAGATACGCAGTATTTT. Residues: CATSDATGTRGATDTQYF.

There are a few counts of this clonotype. The chain joins TRBV5-1 to TRBJ2-5, with D possibly being TRBD2 (6 bases). The germline gives CDR1 SGHRS, CDR2 YFSETQ. The CDR3 has 17 amino acids. The V end was cut by 4 bases, the J end by 1 base, with 20 bases between. In DNA, the CDR3 is TGCGCCAGCAGCCTGGGGGGACGGTCAGGGAGCCAAGAGACCCAGTACTTC. It specifies CASSLGGRSGSQETQYF. Together with reference TRBV5-1 and TRBJ2-5, the CDR3 gives the full variable domain: KAGVTQTPRYLIKTRGQQVTLSCSPISGHRSVSWYQQTPGQGLQFLFEYFSETQRNKGNFPGRFSGRQFSNSRSEMNVSTLELGDSALYLCASSLGGRSGSQETQYFGPGTRLLVL.

The chain employs TRBV10-3 and TRBJ2-5; 10 nucleotides agree with TRBD1. In germline, CDR1 is ENHRY, CDR2 SYGVKD. The CDR3 has 13 residues. With 10 bases clipped from V and 5 bases from J, the junction kept 7 bases outside the gene matches. CDR3 amino acids: CATGTGDWETQYF. CDR3 DNA sequence: TGTGCCACCGGGACAGGGGATTGGGAGACCCAGTACTTC.

This clonotype appeared many times. The chain recombines TRBV12-3 or TRBV12-4 with TRBJ2-5, with a tentative D call TRBD1 (5 bases). This CDR3 region has 15 residues. Trimming pared 2 bases from V and 6 bases from J, leaving 16 bases between. The CDR3 nucleotides are TGTGCCAGCAGTTTACAGGGAATCATTCCAAAGACCCAGTACTTC. Translated: CASSLQGIIPKTQYF.

This clonotype was detected only a few times. The chain uses TRBV21-1 and TRBJ2-2; the listed D gene, TRBD1, was not tested against the DNA. TRBV21-1 is listed as a pseudogene. The CDR3 length is 16 residues. In nucleotides, the CDR3 is TGTGCCAGCAGCCTCGGGCCAGGGGCGAACACCGGGGAGCTGTTTTTT. Protein: CASSLGPGANTGELFF.

This clonotype showed up just a few times. The V and J genes are TRBV28 and TRBJ2-7, with 7 positions matching TRBD1. Unmatched junction bases numbered 11, after V lost 3 bases and J lost 3 bases. Germline lookup yields CDR1 MDHEN and CDR2 SYDVKM. This CDR3 region has 16 residues. The CDR3 region has the DNA TGTGCCAGCAGTTTCACAACGGGACAGCCAAGCTACGAGCAGTACTTC. It encodes CASSFTTGQPSYEQYF. Supplemented by reference TRBV28 and TRBJ2-7, the full variable domain reads DVKVTQSSRYLVKRTGEKVFLECVQDMDHENMFWYRQDPGLGLRLIYFSYDVKMKEKGDIPEGYSVSREKKERFSLILESASTNQTSMYLCASSFTTGQPSYEQYFGPGTRLTVT.

This clonotype was picked up many times. Here the CDR3 DNA reads TGTGCCAGCAGTACCGGAGGGATTCAAGAGACCCAGTACTTC. The encoded protein is CASSTGGIQETQYF. V gene TRBV12-3 or TRBV12-4 combines with J gene TRBJ2-5; maybe TRBD2 (6 bases). V lost 5 bases to trimming and J lost 2 bases, with 12 bases between them. CDR3 length equals 14 residues.

V usage is TRBV7-6 and J usage is TRBJ2-7; D assignment may be TRBD1 or TRBD2 (5 bases each). The CDR3 spans 14 residues. V was trimmed by 4 bases and J by 3 bases, leaving 13 bases between them. Germline V gene data show CDR1 as SGHVS and CDR2 as FNYEAQ. The CDR3: CASSYRDVFYEQYF. The CDR3, as DNA: TGTGCCAGCAGCTACCGGGACGTCTTCTACGAGCAGTACTTC.

This clonotype was seen only a few times. The rearrangement uses TRBV12-5 and TRBJ2-7; perhaps TRBD1 as D (6 bases). This CDR3 has 12 amino acids. V was trimmed by 10 bases and J by 3 bases, leaving 13 bases between them. CDR1 is LGHNT and CDR2 is FRNRAP in the germline V gene. The CDR3 spells CATSGAGYEQYF. The CDR3 DNA sequence: TGTGCTACCTCAGGGGCCGGCTACGAGCAGTACTTC.

This clonotype has only a few counts. The chain recombines TRBV5-1 with TRBJ2-7, with 7 bases lining up with TRBD1. The V gene's germline CDR1 is SGHRS and CDR2 YFSETQ. V lost 4 bases to trimming and J lost 2 bases; unmatched junction nucleotides: 6. The CDR3 consists of 14 residues. CDR3 amino acids: CASSSTGQTYEQYF. CDR3 nucleotide sequence: TGCGCCAGCAGCAGCACGGGACAGACCTACGAGCAGTACTTC.

This clonotype was recorded many times. The V gene is TRBV12-3 or TRBV12-4, the J gene TRBJ1-2; 7 nucleotides match TRBD1. V shed 3 bases, J shed 8 bases, and the junction held 12 bases outside the gene matches. CDR3 length: 15 amino acids. CDR3 in amino acids: CASSFSHGQAEGYTF. Written as DNA, the CDR3 is TGTGCCAGCAGTTTTTCCCATGGACAGGCGGAGGGCTACACCTTC.

This clonotype was seen only a few times. The V call is TRBV20-1, the J call TRBJ2-3; D might be TRBD2 (6 bases). The CDR3 is made up of 14 amino acids. Germline V gene lookup returns CDR1 DFQATT and CDR2 SNEGSKA (reference sequence). Trimming pared 1 base from V and 2 bases from J, leaving 10 bases between. CDR3 loop: CSARAAGITDTQYF. The CDR3 DNA reads as TGCAGTGCTAGAGCGGCGGGGATCACAGATACGCAGTATTTT.

The rearrangement joins TRBV7-9 to TRBJ2-1, with 9 bases lining up with TRBD1. The CDR3 runs 14 residues. Germline loops: CDR1 SEHNR, CDR2 FQNEAQ (reference sequence). V lost 5 bases to trimming and J lost 9 bases; unmatched junction nucleotides: 8. CDR3 sequence: CASSRDRVLSEQFF. The CDR3 DNA sequence: TGTGCCAGCAGCCGGGACAGGGTTTTGAGTGAGCAGTTCTTC.

The rearrangement links TRBV23-1 to TRBJ2-7, with 7 bases lining up with TRBD2. TRBV23-1 is placed among ORFs of uncertain function. V gave up 7 bases and J gave up 4 bases; unmatched junction bases: 19. This CDR3 contains 17 residues. The CDR3 spells CASTPCGTNYSQYEQYF. The CDR3 DNA reads as TGCGCCAGCACCCCTTGCGGGACTAACTATTCGCAATACGAGCAGTACTTC.

The table lists this clonotype with a few counts. This chain joins TRBV20-1 and TRBJ2-1; maybe TRBD2 (6 bases). The CDR3 contains 17 residues. Deletions cut 0 bases from V and 0 bases from J, with 15 bases between. Germline CDR1 reads DFQATT; CDR2 reads SNEGSKA (reference sequence). The CDR3 DNA reads TGCAGTGCTAGAGAGCCCCTTAGCGGAGGCTCCTACAATGAGCAGTTCTTC. Translation: CSAREPLSGGSYNEQFF.

This clonotype was detected only a few times. In DNA form, the CDR3 reads TGTGCCAGCAGTTTAGCAGGCCGGGTCGCTGAAGCTTTCTTT. Translating gives CASSLAGRVAEAFF. The rearrangement joins TRBV12-3 or TRBV12-4 to TRBJ1-1; D is uncertain. The V and J ends lost 0 bases and 6 bases respectively, with 11 bases between them. CDR3 size: 14 residues.

The chain couples TRBV2 to TRBJ2-1; 14 nucleotides line up with TRBD2. The J segment lost 9 bases and the V segment lost 1 base, leaving 2 bases of the junction unmatched. Germline loops: CDR1 SNHLY, CDR2 FYNNEI. The CDR3 length is 15 residues. The CDR3 loop is CASSEGLAGGFEQFF. The CDR3 DNA sequence: TGTGCCAGCAGTGAAGGACTAGCGGGGGGGTTTGAGCAGTTCTTC.

This clonotype was seen a few times. This chain uses TRBV4-3 with TRBJ2-3; TRBD2 matches at 8 bases. The CDR3 length is 15 residues. V was pared by 0 bases and J by 4 bases, with 3 bases of the junction left unmatched. The germline CDR1 and CDR2 sequences are LGHNA and YSLEER. CDR3 bases: TGCGCCAGCAGCCAAGAAGCCGGGGGGGCAGATACGCAGTATTTT. It specifies CASSQEAGGADTQYF.